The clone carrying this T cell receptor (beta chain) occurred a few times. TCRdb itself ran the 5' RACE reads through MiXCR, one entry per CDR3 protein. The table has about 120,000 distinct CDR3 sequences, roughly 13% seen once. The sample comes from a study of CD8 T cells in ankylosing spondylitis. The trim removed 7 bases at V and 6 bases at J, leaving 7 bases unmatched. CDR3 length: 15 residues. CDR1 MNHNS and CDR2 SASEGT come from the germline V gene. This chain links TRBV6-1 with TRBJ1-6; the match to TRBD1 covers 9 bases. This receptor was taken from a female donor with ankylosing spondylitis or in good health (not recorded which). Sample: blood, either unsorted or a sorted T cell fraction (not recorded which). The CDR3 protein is CASKGQGLLNSPLHF. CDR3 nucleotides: TGTGCCAGCAAGGGACAGGGCCTACTTAATTCACCCCTCCACTTT.